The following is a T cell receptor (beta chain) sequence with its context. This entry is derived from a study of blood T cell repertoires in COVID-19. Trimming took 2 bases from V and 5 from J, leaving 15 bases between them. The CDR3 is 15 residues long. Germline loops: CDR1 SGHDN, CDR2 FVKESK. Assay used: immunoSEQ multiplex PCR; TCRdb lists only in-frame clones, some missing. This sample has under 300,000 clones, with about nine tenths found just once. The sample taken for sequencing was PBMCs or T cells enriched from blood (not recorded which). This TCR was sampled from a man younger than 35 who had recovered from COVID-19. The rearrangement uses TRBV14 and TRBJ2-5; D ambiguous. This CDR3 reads CASSQQSGSMETQYF. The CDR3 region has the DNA TGTGCCAGCAGCCAACAGTCCGGGTCAATGGAGACCCAGTACTTC.